This TCR beta chain is drawn from a study of beta chain features in type 1 diabetes. Every participating donor gave one draw, a heparinised blood sample averaging roughly 0.12 L. Researchers reported sorting CD4+ naive, central memory, regulatory and stem cell-like memory cells via CD45RO/CCR7/CD25/CD127/CD95/CD27. Trimming removed 8 bases from V and 5 bases from J; junction bases left unmatched: 13. Looked up from germline, CDR1 is MNHEY and CDR2 is SMNVEV (reference sequence). This CDR3 is 15 amino acids long. All of the isolated RNA was reverse transcribed, so expressed TCRB transcripts were sequenced. An average of about 3.4 million reads was obtained for naive, central memory and regulatory T cell samples. Produced via immunoSEQ multiplex PCR; TCRdb's table is partial and in-frame only. The sample includes roughly 450,000 clones, about 15% of them seen just once.

The sequenced material came from naive CD4+ T cells from blood. The clonotype was recovered from a man aged 25-45 years in good health. The chain employs TRBV27 and TRBJ2-5; 8 nucleotides align to TRBD2. CDR3 loop: CASASGYGGAETQYF. The CDR3 nucleotides read TGTGCCAGCGCTTCGGGGTACGGGGGGGCGGAGACCCAGTACTTC.